The 19 T cell receptor beta chains below all came from one sample that was sequenced in a study of T cells in localized non-small cell lung cancer. Using immunoSEQ multiplex PCR, the repertoire was profiled, and TCRdb retains in-frame clones only, with some absent. The data contain around 33,000 clones, around 92% of them singletons. Sample: peripheral blood, taken before any cancer treatment. The receptors derive from an older female donor with stage I lung adenocarcinoma.

This clone was recorded once. The chain combines TRBV7-2 with TRBJ1-2; 7 nucleotides agree with TRBD1. The V gene end was trimmed by 5 bases and the J gene end by 4 bases; junction bases not matched to a gene: 10. Germline lookup yields CDR1 SGHTA and CDR2 FQGNSA. This CDR3 comprises 15 residues. The CDR3 coding sequence is TGTGCCAGCAGCCCCCAGGGGGGGGAGGGCTATGGCTACACCTTC. It yields the protein CASSPQGGEGYGYTF.

This chain joins TRBV30 and TRBJ2-6; no definite D call. CDR1 is GTSNPN, CDR2 SVGIG, per germline (reference sequence). CDR3 length: 12 residues. V was pared by 5 bases and J by 1 base, with 3 bases between. The CDR3 nucleotides read TGTGCCTGGGAGTCTGGGGCCAACGTCCTGACTTTC. Translated, it gives CAWESGANVLTF.

This clone was observed a single time. The V gene is TRBV19, the J gene TRBJ2-3, with 9 bases lining up with TRBD2. This CDR3 has 15 amino acids. From germline, CDR1 is LNHDA and CDR2 SQIVND (reference sequence). V was pared by 6 bases and J by 1 base, with 5 bases of the junction left unmatched. The CDR3 spells CASRRTSARTDTQYF. The CDR3 nucleotides are TGTGCCAGTAGGCGGACTAGCGCCCGCACAGATACGCAGTATTTT.

The chain couples TRBV29-1 to TRBJ1-5; tentative D call: TRBD1 (6 bases). Germline lookup yields CDR1 SQVTM and CDR2 ANQGSEA. This CDR3 region has 12 residues. The V and J ends lost 4 bases and 3 bases respectively, with 7 bases between them. DNA for the CDR3: TGCAGCGTTGGGACAGCCAATCAGCCCCAGCATTTT. This sequence encodes CSVGTANQPQHF. The variable domain in full, with the rest retrieved from reference TRBV29-1 and TRBJ1-5, is SAVISQKPSRDICQRGTSLTIQCQVDSQVTMMFWYRQQPGQSLTLIATANQGSEATYESGFVIDKFPISRPNLTFSTLTVSNMSPEDSSIYLCSVGTANQPQHFGDGTRLSIL.

CDR3 sequence reads: CASYITGGASNQPQHF. CDR3 bases: TGTGCCAGCTACATTACGGGGGGCGCGAGCAATCAGCCCCAGCATTTT. V usage is TRBV28 and J usage is TRBJ1-5; maybe TRBD1 (6 bases). The CDR3 contains 16 residues. V lost 8 bases and J lost 1, with 18 bases in between. Germline V lookup: CDR1 MDHEN, CDR2 SYDVKM.

The CDR3 here is CASRQGSLNTDTQYF. The CDR3 nucleotides read TGTGCCAGCAGGCAGGGGAGCCTCAACACAGATACGCAGTATTTT. This sequence joins TRBV2 and TRBJ2-3; possible D gene TRBD1, 6 bases. The CDR3 consists of 15 residues. Germline CDR1 SNHLY, CDR2 FYNNEI. V was clipped by 6 bases and J by 2 bases, with 15 bases between them. Full variable domain (outside the CDR3, taken from reference TRBV2 and TRBJ2-3): EPEVTQTPSHQVTQMGQEVILRCVPISNHLYFYWYRQILGQKVEFLVSFYNNEISEKSEIFDDQFSVERPDGSNFTLKIRSTKLEDSAMYFCASRQGSLNTDTQYFGPGTRLTVL.

The chain couples TRBV5-1 to TRBJ2-2, with TRBD1 matching 9 bases. Looked up from germline, CDR1 is SGHRS and CDR2 is YFSETQ. The CDR3 consists of 16 residues. Trimming at V came to 4 bases and at J to 5 bases, leaving 9 bases not matched to a gene. The CDR3 nucleotides read TGCGCCAGCAGCGAACAGGGGGCGGCGCTGACCGGGGAGCTGTTTTTT. This encodes CASSEQGAALTGELFF.

With regard to this clone: Other DNA sequences in this sample translate to the same CDR3. The chain uses TRBV5-1 and TRBJ2-7; 10 bases are shared with TRBD1. Unmatched junction bases numbered 4, after V lost 1 base and J lost 6 bases. The CDR3 spans 14 residues. The V gene's germline CDR1 is SGHRS and CDR2 YFSETQ. Written as DNA, the CDR3 is TGCGCCAGCAGCTTGAGACAGGGGGCCTCCGAGCAGTACTTC. This gives the protein CASSLRQGASEQYF.

The V and J genes are TRBV7-9 and TRBJ2-3; TRBD2 matches 7 bases. Trimming took 5 bases from V and 11 from J; bases not matched to a gene: 7. CDR3 length: 12 residues. Germline V gene lookup returns CDR1 SEHNR and CDR2 FQNEAQ (reference sequence). CDR3 region: CASSRDYSQQYF. The CDR3, as DNA: TGTGCCAGCAGCCGGGACTACTCCCAGCAGTATTTT. The full variable domain, with the rest looked up from reference TRBV7-9 and TRBJ2-3, is DTGVSQNPRHKITKRGQNVTFRCDPISEHNRLYWYRQTLGQGPEFLTYFQNEAQLEKSRLLSDRFSAERPKGSFSTLEIQRTEQGDSAMYLCASSRDYSQQYFGPGTRLTVL.

V usage is TRBV30 and J usage is TRBJ1-2; D gene ambiguous. The V and J ends lost 4 bases and 4 bases respectively, with 7 bases between them. The CDR3 extends over 11 amino acids. Germline-derived CDR1 and CDR2 are GTSNPN and SVGIG (reference sequence). The CDR3 bases are TGTGCCTGGAAGCGCGGCTATGGCTACACCTTC. It is translated as CAWKRGYGYTF.

The gene calls are TRBV28 and TRBJ1-4, with D possibly TRBD1 on 5 matching bases. The ends were cut back, 6 bases at V and 6 bases at J, with 17 bases in the middle. The length of the CDR3 is 15 residues. Germline CDR1 is MDHEN and CDR2 is SYDVKM. The CDR3 here is CASRGRGGKDEKLFF. The CDR3 coding sequence is TGTGCCAGCAGGGGCCGTGGGGGTAAAGATGAAAAACTGTTTTTT.

Here the CDR3 reads CAIREQGDTQYF. CDR3 DNA sequence: TGTGCCATCAGAGAGCAGGGAGATACGCAGTATTTT. The chain combines TRBV10-3 with TRBJ2-3; maybe TRBD1 (5 bases). Germline assignment: CDR1 ENHRY and CDR2 SYGVKD. The CDR3 sequence is 12 residues long. The ends were cut back, 6 bases at V and 5 bases at J, with 9 bases in the middle.

The rearrangement uses TRBV2 and TRBJ2-5; TRBD2 matches at 11 bases. The CDR3 runs 16 residues. Germline CDR1 reads SNHLY; CDR2 reads FYNNEI. Trimming removed 5 bases from V and 5 bases from J; junction bases left unmatched: 10. The CDR3 loop is CASSLTSGGTGETQYF. The CDR3 DNA reads TGTGCCAGCAGTCTTACTAGCGGGGGAACCGGGGAGACCCAGTACTTC.

This chain connects TRBV5-8 to TRBJ1-1; 7 bases map to TRBD1. CDR3 length equals 12 residues. Germline-derived CDR1 and CDR2 are SGHTS and YDEGEE. V shed 4 bases and J 13 bases; nucleotides not matched to a gene: 10. CDR3 protein: CASSLNRGLGFF. In DNA, the CDR3 is TGTGCCAGCAGCCTCAACAGGGGCCTGGGTTTCTTT.

The CDR3: CASSSGRQGDYGYTF. For the CDR3, the DNA is TGTGCCAGCAGCTCCGGCAGACAGGGGGACTATGGCTACACCTTC. The V call is TRBV5-4, the J call TRBJ1-2, with 9 positions matching TRBD1. The V gene end was trimmed by 3 bases and the J gene end by 3 bases; junction bases not matched to a gene: 6. Germline V CDR1 and CDR2: SGHNT, YYREEE (reference sequence). The CDR3 has 15 amino acids.

As for this clone: The junction departs from germline at one end; a sequencing error may be responsible. This rearrangement joins TRBV7-2 to TRBJ2-3; D is ambiguous. The CDR3 loop spans 12 amino acids. CDR1 and CDR2 (germline): SGHTA, FQGNSA. The CDR3 region is CASSPTRVGWRF. For the CDR3, the DNA is TGTGCCAGCAGCCCCACCCGGGTTGGTTGGCGTTTT.

The chain employs TRBV7-9 and TRBJ2-7; D gene uncertain. Germline V gene sequence: CDR1 SEHNR, CDR2 FQNEAQ (reference sequence). Between the trimmed V and J ends, which lost 5 bases and 5 bases, there was a span of 13 bases. The CDR3 covers 13 residues. The CDR3 coding sequence is TGTGCCAGCAGCCGACCGACACTCCACGAGCAGTACTTC. Translating gives CASSRPTLHEQYF.

This clone was seen a single time. CDR3: CASREDNEQFF. The CDR3 region has the DNA TGTGCTAGTAGGGAGGACAATGAGCAGTTCTTC. The chain employs TRBV12-5 and TRBJ2-1; a possible D gene is TRBD2 (6 bases). This CDR3 spans 11 amino acids. The V end lost 8 bases, the J end lost 5 bases, and 7 bases lay between the germline ends. The germline gives CDR1 LGHNT, CDR2 FRNRAP.

This clone turned up a few times. V is TRBV4-1 and J is TRBJ1-1, with D uncertain. The V gene's germline CDR1 is MGHRA and CDR2 YSYEKL. Trimming left V 2 bases short and J 1 base short, with 5 bases between. The CDR3 loop spans 13 amino acids. This chain's CDR3 is CASSQLKNTEAFF. Written as DNA, the CDR3 is TGCGCCAGCAGCCAATTAAAGAACACTGAAGCTTTCTTT.